This entry lists 13 T cell receptor beta chains sequenced from one sample in a study of PD-L1 blockade in urothelial cancer. Profiling relied on immunoSEQ multiplex PCR, and the TCRdb table lists in-frame clones only, not all of them. There are around 27,000 clones in the sample; 75% to 90% occur only once, and 2% to 2.5% lies in the top ten. The sequencing used PBMCs, collected around atezolizumab (anti-PD-L1) treatment. The receptors originated from a man aged 45-65 years with urothelial cancer.

V and J are TRBV9 and TRBJ1-2; the match to TRBD1 covers 7 bases. V was pared by 4 bases and J by 2 bases, with 5 bases of the junction left unmatched. This CDR3 has 14 residues. Germline V gene data show CDR1 as SGDLS and CDR2 as YYNGEE. The CDR3 region has the DNA TGTGCCAGCAGCCCCCCGGACAGGAACTATGGCTACACCTTC. It translates to CASSPPDRNYGYTF.

The rearrangement joins TRBV6-1 to TRBJ2-2; no clear D. The CDR3 loop spans 12 amino acids. Germline-derived CDR1 and CDR2 are MNHNS and SASEGT. Trimming took 5 bases from V and 5 from J, leaving 6 bases between them. The CDR3 loop reads CASSRQTGELFF. CDR3 sequence (DNA): TGTGCCAGCAGTCGACAAACCGGGGAGCTGTTTTTT.

Comment on this clone: Other nucleotide sequences from this sample produce the same CDR3. The chain uses TRBV27 and TRBJ1-6, with D unclear. This CDR3 contains 15 residues. Trimming left V 5 bases short and J 5 bases short, with 13 bases between. Per the germline V gene, CDR1 is MNHEY and CDR2 is SMNVEV (reference sequence). In nucleotides, the CDR3 is TGTGCCAGCAGTCCGCGGCAGATTAATAATTCACCCCTCCACTTT. Translation: CASSPRQINNSPLHF.

The V and J genes are TRBV5-1 and TRBJ2-1; D remains ambiguous. Looked up from germline, CDR1 is SGHRS and CDR2 is YFSETQ. The length of the CDR3 is 13 residues. V was cut by 0 bases and J by 4 bases, with 5 bases left in between. CDR3: CASSLGQYNEQFF. The DNA of the CDR3 is TGCGCCAGCAGCTTGGGGCAGTACAATGAGCAGTTCTTC.

V is TRBV19 and J is TRBJ1-1, with TRBD1 matching 7 bases. J gave up 1 base and V 5 bases, and 4 bases lay outside the gene matches. CDR1 is LNHDA, CDR2 SQIVND, per germline (reference sequence). This CDR3 comprises 14 residues. CDR3 sequence: CASSQGQTNTEAFF. Written as DNA, the CDR3 is TGTGCCAGTAGTCAGGGACAGACGAACACTGAAGCTTTCTTT. The variable domain in full, with the rest retrieved from reference TRBV19 and TRBJ1-1, is DGGITQSPKYLFRKEGQNVTLSCEQNLNHDAMYWYRQDPGQGLRLIYYSQIVNDFQKGDIAEGYSVSREKKESFPLTVTSAQKNPTAFYLCASSQGQTNTEAFFGQGTRLTVV.

The J gene is TRBJ2-2, the V gene TRBV28; D is possibly TRBD1 (5 bases). Trimming removed 1 base at V and 7 bases at J, with 13 bases between. The CDR3 length is 15 residues. Germline V CDR1 and CDR2: MDHEN, SYDVKM. The DNA of the CDR3 is TGTGCCAGCAGTTTATCCTCAGGGCGAGGCGGGGAGCTGTTTTTT. This translates into CASSLSSGRGGELFF. The full variable domain, in which reference TRBV28 and TRBJ2-2 provide the parts outside the CDR3, is DVKVTQSSRYLVKRTGEKVFLECVQDMDHENMFWYRQDPGLGLRLIYFSYDVKMKEKGDIPEGYSVSREKKERFSLILESASTNQTSMYLCASSLSSGRGGELFFGEGSRLTVL.

This clone was recorded once. This chain links TRBV2 with TRBJ2-2; 14 nucleotides match TRBD2. The J segment lost 6 bases and the V segment lost 5 bases, leaving 2 bases of the junction unmatched. The CDR3 runs 15 residues. Germline V gene lookup returns CDR1 SNHLY and CDR2 FYNNEI. CDR3 sequence reads: CASSRLAGGPGELFF. For the CDR3, the DNA is TGTGCCAGCAGTAGACTAGCGGGAGGGCCCGGGGAGCTGTTTTTT.

V is TRBV27 and J is TRBJ2-7; 11 nucleotides match TRBD1. The germline V gene encodes CDR1 MNHEY and CDR2 SMNVEV (reference sequence). CDR3 length: 18 residues. With V trimmed by 4 bases and J by 1 base, 12 bases remained unmatched. The CDR3 bases are TGTGCCAGCAGTTCCGAGTTTTCTGGGACAGGGGGTTCCTACGAGCAGTACTTC. Amino acid sequence: CASSSEFSGTGGSYEQYF.

The CDR3 coding sequence is TGTGCCAGCAGCGACAGGGTCGGAAACACCATATATTTT. Translating gives CASSDRVGNTIYF. The chain uses TRBV9 and TRBJ1-3; D possibly corresponds to TRBD1 (6 bases). Germline lookup yields CDR1 SGDLS and CDR2 YYNGEE. The length of the CDR3 is 13 residues. V was clipped by 3 bases and J by 4 bases, with 8 bases between them.

The V gene is TRBV27, the J gene TRBJ2-3; 11 nucleotides agree with TRBD2. The CDR3 is made up of 15 amino acids. Germline V gives CDR1 MNHEY, CDR2 SMNVEV (reference sequence). Trimming removed 7 bases from V and 6 bases from J; junction bases left unmatched: 9. CDR3 residues: CASTRALAGVDTQYF. The CDR3 bases are TGTGCCAGCACCCGGGCACTAGCGGGGGTGGATACGCAGTATTTT.

V is TRBV9 and J is TRBJ2-1; unclear D gene. V lost 0 bases and J 2 bases, leaving 15 bases between the germline ends. This CDR3 is built from 17 residues. The germline CDR1 and CDR2 sequences are SGDLS and YYNGEE. Here the CDR3 DNA reads TGTGCCAGCAGCGTAGTGCCCCAACTTGCTACCTACAATGAGCAGTTCTTC. It yields the protein CASSVVPQLATYNEQFF. The variable domain in full, with the rest retrieved from reference TRBV9 and TRBJ2-1, is DSGVTQTPKHLITATGQRVTLRCSPRSGDLSVYWYQQSLDQGLQFLIQYYNGEERAKGNILERFSAQQFPDLHSELNLSSLELGDSALYFCASSVVPQLATYNEQFFGPGTRLTVL.

The gene calls are TRBV5-5 and TRBJ1-4; 7 positions match TRBD1. CDR3 size: 15 residues. J gave up 4 bases and V 4 bases, and 7 bases lay outside the gene matches. Looked up from germline, CDR1 is SGHKS and CDR2 is YYEKEE (reference sequence). CDR3 nucleotides: TGTGCCAGCAGCCTACCGGGACAGCTTAATGAAAAACTGTTTTTT. Translated: CASSLPGQLNEKLFF.

The rearrangement uses TRBV13 and TRBJ1-1; 8 bases are shared with TRBD1. J lost 0 bases, V lost 8 bases, and 8 bases had no gene match. The CDR3 loop spans 15 amino acids. Germline V gene sequence: CDR1 PRHDT, CDR2 FYEKMQ (reference sequence). In DNA, the CDR3 is TGTGCCAGCGCCGGACAGGGCCACATGAACACTGAAGCTTTCTTT. Its translation is CASAGQGHMNTEAFF.